This T cell receptor (beta chain) was obtained from a study of cytomegalovirus exposure and HLA in healthy donors. Whole-study results and caveats: Later analysis suggested links between common viral pathogens and several top significant clusters. Listed as cytomegalovirus-associated were over 150 TCR beta chains. Productive rates of about 87% or about 30% were seen for most TCR beta V segments in an earlier analysis.

Remarks on this clone: The target antigen is unknown.

With 60 Vbeta and 13 Jbeta primers, the PCR was carried out. Only in-frame clones appear in the TCRdb table, and some are missing; sequencing was by immunoSEQ multiplex PCR. The table records over 100,000 clones, around three fifths of them present only once. The CDR3 runs 13 residues. In germline, CDR1 is SGDLS, CDR2 YYNGEE. The V end was cut by 4 bases, the J end by 7 bases, with 14 bases between. This rearrangement joins TRBV9 to TRBJ1-1, with D unclear. The TCR comes from a middle-aged woman in good health and CMV-seronegative. Sequenced input: PBMCs. In DNA form, the CDR3 reads TGTGCCAGCAGCTCCACGATGGCGGGTGAAGCTTTCTTT. It translates to CASSSTMAGEAFF. Looking up the rest from reference TRBV9 and TRBJ1-1 gives the full variable domain: DSGVTQTPKHLITATGQRVTLRCSPRSGDLSVYWYQQSLDQGLQFLIQYYNGEERAKGNILERFSAQQFPDLHSELNLSSLELGDSALYFCASSSTMAGEAFFGQGTRLTVV.